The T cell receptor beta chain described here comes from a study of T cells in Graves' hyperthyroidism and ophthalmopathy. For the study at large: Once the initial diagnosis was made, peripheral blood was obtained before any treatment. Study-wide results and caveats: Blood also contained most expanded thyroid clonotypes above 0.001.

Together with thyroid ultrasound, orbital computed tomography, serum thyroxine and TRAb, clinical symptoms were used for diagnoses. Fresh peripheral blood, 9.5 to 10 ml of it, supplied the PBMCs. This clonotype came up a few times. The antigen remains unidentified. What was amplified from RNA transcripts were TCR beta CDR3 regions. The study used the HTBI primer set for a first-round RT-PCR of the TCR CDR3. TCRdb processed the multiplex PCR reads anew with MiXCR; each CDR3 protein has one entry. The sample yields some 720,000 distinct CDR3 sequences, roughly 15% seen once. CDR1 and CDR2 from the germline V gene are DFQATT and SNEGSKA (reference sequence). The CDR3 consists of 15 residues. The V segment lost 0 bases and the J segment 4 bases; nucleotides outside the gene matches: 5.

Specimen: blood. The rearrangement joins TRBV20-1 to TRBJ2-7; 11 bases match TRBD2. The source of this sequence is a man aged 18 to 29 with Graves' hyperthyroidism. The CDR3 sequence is CSARDQSSGRYEQYF. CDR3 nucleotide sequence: TGCAGTGCTAGAGATCAGTCTAGCGGGAGGTACGAGCAGTACTTC.